These T cell receptor beta chains were read from a single sample in a study of graft-versus-host responses after intestinal transplantation. The protocol was immunoSEQ multiplex PCR, while the TCRdb copy is restricted to in-frame clones and leaves out a portion. The sample shows about 40,000 clones, more than 85% of them seen only once. The specimen was PBMCs, collected 700 to 750 days after intestinal transplantation. These TCRs come from a human patient who received an intestinal transplant, so some T cells may come from the graft donor. CDR3s include the opening cysteine and the closing phenylalanine or tryptophan. The D gene is left open where the match is weak. The listing skips clone size in some rows; elsewhere it reads once, few, many or a size class.

j_call,clone_size,v_call,d_call,cdr3_length,cdr3_aa,cdr3_nt
TRBJ2-2,-,TRBV5-1,TRBD1,13,CASSGQGTGELFF,TGCGCCAGCAGCGGACAGGGCACCGGGGAGCTGTTTTTT
TRBJ2-1,-,TRBV11-2,TRBD1,16,CASSSFTGERGNEQFF,TGTGCCAGCAGCTCTTTTACAGGGGAAAGGGGCAATGAGCAGTTCTTC
TRBJ2-1,-,TRBV9,TRBD2,16,CASSVQGLAGSNEQFF,TGTGCCAGCAGCGTACAGGGACTAGCGGGTAGTAATGAGCAGTTCTTC
TRBJ1-6,few,TRBV9,-,17,CASSVDSSGPLNSPLHF,TGTGCCAGCAGCGTAGATTCCTCGGGACCCCTTAATTCACCCCTCCACTTT
TRBJ2-2,-,TRBV6-5,-,13,CASSPYNTGELFF,TGTGCCAGCAGTCCCTACAACACCGGGGAGCTGTTTTTT
TRBJ2-7,-,TRBV30,-,14,CAWSVLRYPYEQYF,TGTGCCTGGAGTGTACTTCGGTACCCCTACGAGCAGTACTTC
TRBJ1-1,-,TRBV12-5,-,14,CASGLQGIGSEAFF,TGTGCTAGTGGTTTACAAGGGATTGGCTCTGAAGCTTTCTTT
TRBJ2-1,-,TRBV6-1,TRBD2,14,CASTEGLAGAEQFF,TGTGCCAGCACCGAGGGACTAGCGGGAGCTGAGCAGTTCTTC
TRBJ2-1,-,TRBV5-6,TRBD2,15,CASSFGTSGFNEQFF,TGTGCCAGCAGCTTCGGGACTAGCGGCTTCAATGAGCAGTTCTTC
TRBJ1-2,-,TRBV6-1,-,14,CASSELGIDYGYTF,TGTGCCAGCAGTGAATTAGGGATAGACTATGGCTACACCTTC
TRBJ1-2,-,TRBV5-1,TRBD1,14,CASSSGQGVYGYTF,TGCGCCAGCAGCTCGGGACAGGGGGTCTATGGCTACACCTTC
TRBJ2-3,-,TRBV4-2,-,16,CASSQAGGSSTDTQYF,TGTGCCAGCAGCCAAGCCGGGGGTTCTAGCACAGATACGCAGTATTTT
TRBJ1-6,-,TRBV18,TRBD1,17,CASSPGWRGQDYPPLHF,TGTGCCAGCTCACCAGGATGGAGGGGACAGGATTATCCACCCCTCCACTTT
TRBJ1-1,-,TRBV21-1,-,14,CASSKEGPGTEAFF,TGTGCCAGCAGCAAGGAGGGGCCGGGTACTGAAGCTTTCTTT
TRBJ1-2,-,TRBV5-5,TRBD1,15,CASSAPGQGLYGYTF,TGTGCCAGCAGCGCCCCGGGACAGGGCCTCTATGGCTACACCTTC
TRBJ2-4,-,TRBV19,-,15,CASSIDSDTGNIQYF,TGTGCCAGTAGTATAGATTCTGATACGGGAAACATTCAGTACTTC
TRBJ1-1,-,TRBV5-1,-,16,CASSFQGGVFDTEAFF,TGCGCCAGCAGCTTCCAAGGCGGGGTTTTTGACACTGAAGCTTTCTTT
TRBJ2-1,-,TRBV27,TRBD2,15,CASSYTLAGVNEQFF,TGTGCCAGCAGTTATACACTAGCGGGGGTCAATGAGCAGTTCTTC
TRBJ2-3,-,TRBV7-9,-,15,CASSLGGVTTDTQYF,TGTGCCAGCAGCTTAGGTGGGGTTACCACAGATACGCAGTATTTT
TRBJ2-7,once,TRBV12-5,TRBD1,18,CASGAPGQGAASYYEQYF,TGTGCTAGTGGTGCCCCGGGACAGGGGGCTGCGAGTTACTACGAGCAGTACTTC
TRBJ1-5,-,TRBV6-6,-,12,CASSYLRHVQHF,TGTGCCAGCAGTTACTTGCGACATGTCCAGCATTTT
TRBJ1-1,-,TRBV6-5,-,14,CASTPGPGLAEAFF,TGTGCCAGCACCCCGGGTCCCGGATTGGCTGAAGCTTTCTTT
TRBJ1-4,-,TRBV28,-,15,CASSLLGDSSEKLFF,TGTGCCAGCAGTTTACTGGGCGACAGTAGTGAAAAACTGTTTTTT
TRBJ2-2,-,TRBV5-4,-,16,CASSPLRRSGTGELFF,TGTGCCAGCAGCCCCCTGAGGCGGAGCGGAACCGGGGAGCTGTTTTTT
TRBJ2-3,-,TRBV28,-,11,CASSLGLTQYF,TGTGCCAGCAGTTTAGGTCTTACGCAGTATTTT
TRBJ2-7,-,TRBV30,-,11,CAWSPDYEQYF,TGTGCCTGGAGTCCAGACTACGAGCAGTACTTC
TRBJ2-4,once,TRBV6-1,TRBD1,15,CASSERGTGGDIQYF,TGTGCCAGCAGTGAACGTGGCACAGGGGGAGACATTCAGTACTTC
TRBJ2-7,-,TRBV18,TRBD1,14,CASSGGTGLWEQYF,TGTGCCAGCTCAGGCGGGACAGGGCTATGGGAGCAGTACTTC
TRBJ2-5,-,TRBV27,TRBD2,16,CASSLLSGRLEETQYF,TGTGCCAGCAGTTTACTGAGCGGGAGGTTAGAAGAGACCCAGTACTTC
TRBJ1-2,once,TRBV4-2,-,13,CASSQAQSYGYTF,TGTGCCAGCAGCCAAGCACAGTCCTATGGCTACACCTTC
TRBJ2-5,-,TRBV7-9,-,18,CASSLAPGWAWGWETQYF,TGTGCCAGCAGCTTAGCTCCTGGATGGGCATGGGGCTGGGAGACCCAGTACTTC
TRBJ1-4,-,TRBV19,-,15,CASSSGTAKEYILFF,TGTGCCAGTAGTTCGGGAACTGCGAAGGAGTATATACTGTTTTTT
TRBJ2-3,-,TRBV5-4,-,16,CASSRQTTISTDTQYF,TGTGCCAGCAGCCGACAGACCACCATCTCGACAGATACGCAGTATTTT
TRBJ2-7,-,TRBV5-1,-,14,CASSPYDSFYEQYF,TGCGCCAGCAGCCCCTATGACAGCTTCTACGAGCAGTACTTC
TRBJ2-1,-,TRBV6-5,TRBD2,13,CASRYGGDGEQFF,TGTGCCAGCCGGTACGGGGGGGACGGTGAGCAGTTCTTC